What follows is one T cell receptor (beta chain) and its context. V was pared by 3 bases and J by 2 bases, with 4 bases of the junction left unmatched. This CDR3 contains 15 residues. CDR1 and CDR2 (germline): KGHSH, LQKENI. These data belong to a study of blood T cell repertoires in COVID-19. As for the study in general: Acute and convalescent COVID-19 specimens originated in the United States, Italy and Spain.

In the authors' methods: Amplifying reference gene primers gave estimates of nucleated cell counts. Sequenced by immunoSEQ multiplex PCR; TCRdb stores in-frame clones only, minus some. V and J calls and clone size are given by that table; D and trimming were obtained from the DNA. The table lists under 150,000 clones, around three quarters of them singletons. The chain joins TRBV18 to TRBJ1-5; the match to TRBD1 covers 7 bases. The specimen was peripheral blood. The TCR was taken from a human donor in a cohort sampled during active COVID-19. CDR3 bases: TGTGCCAGCTCACCCCGGGACAGCCGCAATCAGCCCCAGCATTTT. Translated: CASSPRDSRNQPQHF.